The 20 T cell receptor beta chains presented below share a single source sample, sequenced in a study of shared clonotypes between healthy human individuals. The repertoire was sequenced with immunoSEQ multiplex PCR; TCRdb's copy has only in-frame clones and lacks some. The sample has 2 million or so clones, approximately 95% seen once. The sequencing input was naive CD4+ T cells sorted from blood. Specified subset: CD45RA+ positively selected. The origin of the receptors is a man in his late teens or twenties in good health.

The CDR3 region is CASSPPTSLNEQFF. CDR3 nucleotides: TGTGCCAGCTCACCACCCACTAGCCTCAATGAGCAGTTCTTC. The chain has TRBV18 and TRBJ2-1, with D perhaps matching TRBD2 (6 bases). This CDR3 is built from 14 residues. The germline gives CDR1 KGHSH, CDR2 LQKENI. V shed 0 bases and J shed 6 bases, with 9 bases lying between them.

Comments on this clone: In the same sample, other DNA sequences code for this CDR3. This chain joins TRBV5-1 and TRBJ2-2; 7 bases line up with TRBD1. Trimming cost V 1 base and J 6 bases; bases outside gene matches: 3. The CDR3 contains 14 residues. Looked up from germline, CDR1 is SGHRS and CDR2 is YFSETQ. Here the CDR3 reads CASSLTGVAGELFF. The CDR3 nucleotides read TGCGCCAGCAGCTTGACAGGGGTGGCCGGGGAGCTGTTTTTT.

The gene calls are TRBV7-8 and TRBJ2-3; D unresolved. The ends were cut back, 5 bases at V and 5 bases at J, with 5 bases in the middle. The CDR3 is 11 amino acids. Germline lookup yields CDR1 SGHVS and CDR2 FQNEAQ. CDR3 nucleotide sequence: TGTGCCAGCAGCGCAGTAGATACGCAGTATTTT. Translated, it gives CASSAVDTQYF.

To note about this clone: The sample holds other DNA sequences that translate to the same CDR3. The rearrangement links TRBV5-4 to TRBJ1-1; D not certain. The CDR3 is made up of 14 amino acids. Between the trimmed V and J ends, which lost 0 bases and 1 base, there was a span of 7 bases. Germline V gives CDR1 SGHNT, CDR2 YYREEE (reference sequence). CDR3 sequence: CASSLGLSNTEAFF. The CDR3 DNA follows: TGTGCCAGCAGCTTGGGACTCTCGAACACTGAAGCTTTCTTT.

To note about this clone: The same CDR3 also results from other DNA sequences found in this sample. V gene TRBV5-1 combines with J gene TRBJ1-2; no definite D call. Trimming pared 1 base from V and 5 bases from J, leaving 9 bases between. This CDR3 has 13 amino acids. CDR1 is SGHRS and CDR2 is YFSETQ in the germline V gene. Here the CDR3 DNA reads TGCGCCAGCAGCTTGACGGGTCTTTATGGCTACACCTTC. Translating it yields CASSLTGLYGYTF.

Details on this clone: Other DNA sequences in the sample encode the same CDR3. The chain links TRBV18 to TRBJ2-5, with a weak D call TRBD1 (6 bases). V was clipped by 6 bases and J by 5 bases, with 10 bases between them. The germline V gene encodes CDR1 KGHSH and CDR2 LQKENI. The CDR3 has 12 amino acids. The CDR3 region is CASSTQGETQYF. The CDR3 bases are TGTGCCAGCTCCACCCAGGGGGAGACCCAGTACTTC. The full variable domain, with the rest looked up from reference TRBV18 and TRBJ2-5, is NAGVMQNPRHLVRRRGQEARLRCSPMKGHSHVYWYRQLPEEGLKFMVYLQKENIIDESGMPKERFSAEFPKEGPSILRIQQVVRGDSAAYFCASSTQGETQYFGPGTRLLVL.

The chain recombines TRBV28 with TRBJ1-6; perhaps TRBD1 as D (6 bases). The CDR3 contains 13 residues. CDR1 and CDR2 from the germline V gene are MDHEN and SYDVKM. V lost 6 bases, J lost 9 bases, and 12 bases lay in between. This chain's CDR3 is CASRSRGFSPLHF. CDR3 in DNA: TGTGCCAGCAGATCCAGGGGCTTTTCACCCCTCCACTTT.

For this clone: This specimen includes other DNA sequences encoding the same CDR3. The CDR3 DNA sequence: TGCGCCAGCAGCTTGGCTGGGTCGGGGACTGAAGCTTTCTTT. Protein product: CASSLAGSGTEAFF. The chain joins TRBV5-1 to TRBJ1-1; D is ambiguous. Germline CDR1 and CDR2: SGHRS and YFSETQ. The V and J ends lost 0 bases and 5 bases respectively, with 11 bases between them. The CDR3 is made up of 14 amino acids. Full variable domain (outside the CDR3, taken from reference TRBV5-1 and TRBJ1-1): KAGVTQTPRYLIKTRGQQVTLSCSPISGHRSVSWYQQTPGQGLQFLFEYFSETQRNKGNFPGRFSGRQFSNSRSEMNVSTLELGDSALYLCASSLAGSGTEAFFGQGTRLTVV.

The rearrangement joins TRBV19 to TRBJ1-1, with D possibly matching TRBD1 (5 bases). V was shortened by 5 bases and J by 1 base, with 20 bases between the two germline ends. This CDR3 comprises 17 residues. Germline CDR1 LNHDA, CDR2 SQIVND (reference sequence). CDR3 nucleotides: TGTGCCAGTAGTTTCCGGGACCTAGGGCGAACGAACACTGAAGCTTTCTTT. Translation gives CASSFRDLGRTNTEAFF.

This chain links TRBV5-1 with TRBJ2-7; the D gene is possibly TRBD1 (6 bases). The CDR3 sequence is 14 residues long. The germline V gene has CDR1 SGHRS and CDR2 YFSETQ. V lost 0 bases and J 3 bases, leaving 10 bases between the germline ends. Here the CDR3 reads CASSLEIGGYEQYF. The DNA of the CDR3 is TGCGCCAGCAGCTTGGAGATAGGGGGCTACGAGCAGTACTTC.

The chain carries TRBV2 and TRBJ2-5, with unresolved D. The CDR3 covers 14 residues. V lost 1 base and J 1 base, leaving 7 bases between the germline ends. Germline CDR1 SNHLY, CDR2 FYNNEI. The CDR3 DNA reads as TGTGCCAGCAGTGAAGTCAGTGGCCAAGAGACCCAGTACTTC. Translating it yields CASSEVSGQETQYF.

The CDR3 here is CASSLEGVTPLGNSPLHF. CDR3 nucleotides: TGCGCCAGCAGCTTGGAGGGGGTAACTCCCTTGGGGAATTCACCCCTCCACTTT. This chain uses TRBV5-1 with TRBJ1-6; weak D call: TRBD1 (6 bases). The ends were cut back, 0 bases at V and 7 bases at J, with 20 bases in the middle. The CDR3 extends over 18 amino acids. Germline-derived CDR1 and CDR2 are SGHRS and YFSETQ. Using reference TRBV5-1 and TRBJ1-6 for the parts outside the CDR3, the full variable domain is KAGVTQTPRYLIKTRGQQVTLSCSPISGHRSVSWYQQTPGQGLQFLFEYFSETQRNKGNFPGRFSGRQFSNSRSEMNVSTLELGDSALYLCASSLEGVTPLGNSPLHFGNGTRLTVT.

V is TRBV5-4 and J is TRBJ2-3, with 13 bases identical to TRBD2. The CDR3 has 16 amino acids. From germline, CDR1 is SGHNT and CDR2 YYREEE (reference sequence). The J segment lost 3 bases and the V segment lost 4 bases, leaving 5 bases of the junction unmatched. CDR3 region: CASSLGTSGKTDTQYF. CDR3 DNA: TGTGCCAGCAGCCTGGGGACTAGCGGGAAAACAGATACGCAGTATTTT.

The chain uses TRBV6-5 and TRBJ2-7; 13 bases fit TRBD2. The germline gives CDR1 MNHEY, CDR2 SVGAGI. This CDR3 contains 15 residues. V dropped 5 bases and J dropped 5; count of bases not matched to a gene: 6. The CDR3 DNA reads as TGTGCCAGCAGTCGACTAGCGGGGGGCGGGGACGAGCAGTACTTC. This encodes CASSRLAGGGDEQYF.

The chain has TRBV2 and TRBJ1-3; TRBD1 matches at 7 bases. In germline, CDR1 is SNHLY, CDR2 FYNNEI. The CDR3 is made up of 14 amino acids. J was trimmed by 0 bases and V by 7 bases; bases with no gene match: 3. The CDR3 loop is CASTTGRSGNTIYF. CDR3 nucleotides: TGTGCCAGCACGACAGGGCGCTCTGGAAACACCATATATTTT. Filled out from reference TRBV2 and TRBJ1-3, the complete variable domain reads EPEVTQTPSHQVTQMGQEVILRCVPISNHLYFYWYRQILGQKVEFLVSFYNNEISEKSEIFDDQFSVERPDGSNFTLKIRSTKLEDSAMYFCASTTGRSGNTIYFGEGSWLTVV.

The gene calls are TRBV4-1 and TRBJ2-5; D not certain. The CDR3 length is 15 residues. The germline V and J ends were trimmed by 3 bases and 0 bases, with 11 bases remaining between them. Germline CDR1 reads MGHRA; CDR2 reads YSYEKL. The chain's CDR3 is CASSQGSPYQETQYF. The CDR3 DNA reads as TGCGCCAGCAGCCAGGGGTCGCCGTACCAAGAGACCCAGTACTTC.

The chain links TRBV5-1 to TRBJ1-1; unclear D gene. This CDR3 contains 13 residues. Looked up from germline, CDR1 is SGHRS and CDR2 is YFSETQ. V was cut by 1 base and J by 1 base, with 5 bases left in between. The CDR3 bases are TGCGCCAGCAGCTTGAACTGGAACACTGAAGCTTTCTTT. Protein: CASSLNWNTEAFF.

This chain connects TRBV10-3 to TRBJ2-1; D possibly corresponds to TRBD1 (5 bases). The germline V gene has CDR1 ENHRY and CDR2 SYGVKD. The CDR3 totals 16 residues. V lost 5 bases, J lost 7 bases, and 21 bases lay in between. CDR3 nucleotides: TGTGCCATCAGTCCCGAGAGGACATTGACCGTTAATGAGCAGTTCTTC. Protein product: CAISPERTLTVNEQFF.

V gene TRBV19 combines with J gene TRBJ1-5; weak D call: TRBD1 (5 bases). V was pared by 3 bases and J by 2 bases, with 11 bases between. CDR3 length: 15 residues. Germline CDR1 LNHDA, CDR2 SQIVND (reference sequence). The CDR3 DNA follows: TGTGCCAGTAGTATGATGGGGGACGGCAATCAGCCCCAGCATTTT. This sequence encodes CASSMMGDGNQPQHF.

The chain recombines TRBV20-1 with TRBJ2-7, with TRBD1 matching 7 bases. The CDR3 length is 11 residues. CDR1 and CDR2 (germline): DFQATT, SNEGSKA (reference sequence). V was clipped by 7 bases and J by 4 bases; unmatched bases: 4. The CDR3 spells CSGNRGYEQYF. CDR3 bases: TGCAGTGGTAACAGGGGATACGAGCAGTACTTC.